Presented here are 24 T cell receptor beta chains from one specimen sequenced in a study of CD8 T cells in ankylosing spondylitis. From the 5' RACE reads, TCRdb called clonotypes with MiXCR, one entry per CDR3 protein. This table holds 350,000 to 450,000 distinct CDR3 sequences, approximately 20% found once. Input material: blood, either unsorted or a sorted T cell fraction (not recorded which). Receptors were obtained from a male donor with ankylosing spondylitis or in good health (not recorded which).

The CDR3 DNA is TGTGCCAGCAGCTTAGTATCGACAGCCTCTGGAAACACCATATATTTT. Protein sequence: CASSLVSTASGNTIYF. The V call is TRBV7-9, the J call TRBJ1-3, with D maybe TRBD1 (5 bases). The V gene's germline CDR1 is SEHNR and CDR2 FQNEAQ (reference sequence). The CDR3 has 16 amino acids. Trimming pared 1 base from V and 0 bases from J, leaving 10 bases between.

The chain has TRBV20-1 and TRBJ1-1; D perhaps matches TRBD1 (5 bases). Germline values: CDR1 DFQATT, CDR2 SNEGSKA (reference sequence). V lost 0 bases, J lost 4 bases, and 9 bases lay in between. The CDR3 extends over 13 amino acids. The CDR3 spells CSARDPRATEAFF. The CDR3, as DNA: TGCAGTGCTAGAGACCCCAGGGCCACTGAAGCTTTCTTT.

The rearrangement uses TRBV7-3 and TRBJ2-1, with D perhaps matching TRBD2 (6 bases). The CDR3 has 15 amino acids. The V end was cut by 5 bases, the J end by 0 bases, with 11 bases between. Germline V gene data show CDR1 as SGHTA and CDR2 as FQGTGA. The CDR3 region is CASSLATASYNEQFF. The CDR3 coding sequence is TGTGCCAGCAGCCTAGCGACAGCCTCCTACAATGAGCAGTTCTTC.

This clonotype was found a few times. The J gene is TRBJ2-7, the V gene TRBV20-1, with D perhaps matching TRBD1 (5 bases). Germline CDR1 and CDR2: DFQATT and SNEGSKA (reference sequence). V was clipped by 5 bases and J by 0 bases, with 17 bases between them. The CDR3 has 15 amino acids. CDR3 loop: CSAPGQLGSSYEQYF. As DNA, the CDR3 is TGCAGTGCTCCCGGACAACTCGGTAGCTCCTACGAGCAGTACTTC.

This clonotype was counted a few times. The CDR3 reads CASSSSWEQYF. In DNA, the CDR3 is TGTGCCAGCAGCTCTTCTTGGGAGCAGTACTTC. The V call is TRBV7-8, the J call TRBJ2-7; D not resolved. V was shortened by 4 bases and J by 7 bases, with 8 bases between the two germline ends. Germline CDR1 reads SGHVS; CDR2 reads FQNEAQ. This CDR3 has 11 residues.

There are a few counts of this clonotype. The chain carries TRBV25-1 and TRBJ1-5, with D hard to call. This CDR3 is 14 amino acids long. Germline CDR1 and CDR2: MGHDK and SYGVNS. Trimming shortened V by 5 bases and J by 3 bases, and 11 bases separated the two germline ends. This chain's CDR3 is CASSPGSYNQPQHF. The CDR3 DNA is TGTGCCAGCAGTCCTGGGAGCTACAATCAGCCCCAGCATTTT.

This clonotype was seen many times. The chain is built from TRBV4-2 and TRBJ1-5; D may be TRBD1 (5 bases). CDR3 length: 14 residues. Trimming removed 4 bases from V and 6 bases from J, with 13 bases in between. Germline values: CDR1 LGHNA, CDR2 YNFKEQ. The CDR3 DNA follows: TGTGCCAGCAGCCCGGCTTTAGGGGTTCAGCCCCAGCATTTT. Amino acids: CASSPALGVQPQHF.

This clonotype was seen only a few times. The chain couples TRBV6-1 to TRBJ2-5; maybe TRBD2 (6 bases). The CDR3 totals 16 residues. Trimming shortened V by 9 bases and J by 4 bases, and 24 bases separated the two germline ends. The germline V gene encodes CDR1 MNHNS and CDR2 SASEGT. CDR3 amino acids: CARPSGGSWYRETQYF. CDR3 in DNA: TGTGCCAGGCCTTCTGGGGGGTCGTGGTATCGAGAGACCCAGTACTTC.

The V gene is TRBV6-1, the J gene TRBJ2-5, with D possibly matching TRBD2 (6 bases). Germline V gives CDR1 MNHNS, CDR2 SASEGT. CDR3 length equals 16 residues. V was clipped by 5 bases and J by 5 bases, with 21 bases between them. The CDR3, as DNA: TGTGCCAGCAGTCTCCTGACTAGTGGTCCATCGGAGACCCAGTACTTC. The encoded protein is CASSLLTSGPSETQYF.

The sample holds a few counts of this clonotype. The genes are TRBV5-1 and TRBJ1-1, with a weak D call TRBD1 (6 bases). Germline CDR1 and CDR2: SGHRS and YFSETQ. This CDR3 has 16 amino acids. Trimming removed 2 bases from V and 10 bases from J, with 24 bases in between. The CDR3 here is CASSFSPGHREDRAFF. DNA of the CDR3: TGCGCCAGCAGCTTCTCACCCGGGCACAGGGAGGATCGAGCTTTCTTT.

This clonotype is deemed medium-sized. The chain recombines TRBV29-1 with TRBJ2-1; 7 positions match TRBD1. Germline CDR1 and CDR2: SQVTM and ANQGSEA. The CDR3 extends over 15 amino acids. V lost 6 bases, J lost 7 bases, and 15 bases stayed unmatched. The CDR3 nucleotides are TGCAGCGTAAATGATCCGGGACAGTTGTTGAATGAGCAGTTCTTC. As protein: CSVNDPGQLLNEQFF.

This sequence joins TRBV7-9 and TRBJ2-7; D could derive from TRBD1 or TRBD2 (5 bases each). V was cut by 1 base and J by 5 bases, with 18 bases left in between. The CDR3 has 16 amino acids. The V gene's germline CDR1 is SEHNR and CDR2 FQNEAQ (reference sequence). The CDR3 DNA is TGTGCCAGCAGCTTAGAGGGCAATGGGGGTACGGACGAGCAGTACTTC. Protein: CASSLEGNGGTDEQYF.

This clonotype was counted only a few times. V usage is TRBV15 and J usage is TRBJ1-6, with 9 positions matching TRBD1. This CDR3 contains 16 residues. Germline V gene data show CDR1 as LNHNV and CDR2 as YYDKDF (reference sequence). V was clipped by 2 bases and J by 6 bases; unmatched bases: 5. The CDR3 is CATSRNRGPSNSPLHF. The CDR3 nucleotides are TGTGCCACCAGCAGAAACAGGGGGCCGAGTAATTCACCCCTCCACTTT.

This chain uses TRBV7-9 with TRBJ2-5; TRBD1 aligns across 8 bases. V dropped 4 bases and J dropped 2; count of bases not matched to a gene: 3. This CDR3 is 14 amino acids long. Germline V lookup: CDR1 SEHNR, CDR2 FQNEAQ (reference sequence). The CDR3 here is CASSSRDRQETQYF. The CDR3 bases are TGTGCCAGCAGCTCCCGGGACAGGCAAGAGACCCAGTACTTC.

The rearrangement links TRBV6-5 to TRBJ2-2; 8 bases are a match to TRBD2. CDR1 is MNHEY, CDR2 SVGAGI, per germline. The ends lost 2 bases at V and 4 bases at J; junction bases unmatched: 9. CDR3 size: 17 residues. The CDR3 sequence: CASSYLPGGVVTGELFF. The CDR3 DNA follows: TGTGCCAGCAGTTACCTACCGGGGGGGGTCGTCACCGGGGAGCTGTTTTTT.

The chain employs TRBV2 and TRBJ2-7; the D is unclear. The germline V and J ends were trimmed by 3 bases and 2 bases, with 8 bases remaining between them. The V gene's germline CDR1 is SNHLY and CDR2 FYNNEI. The CDR3 runs to 13 residues. The CDR3 DNA is TGTGCCAGCAGTGATCGGGCCACCTACGAGCAGTACTTC. Amino acids: CASSDRATYEQYF.

For this clonotype: No DNA is shown, since the ends of the CDR3 on it are uncertain; the CDR3 is the one TCRdb lists. The chain couples TRBV12-3 or TRBV12-4 to TRBJ2-4; the table calls TRBD1, which could not be checked here. Including both end residues, the CDR3 is 13 amino acids long. The CDR3 here is CASSFGAGNIQYF.

This clonotype was detected only a few times. J is TRBJ2-3 and V is TRBV7-9, with 12 nucleotides matching TRBD1. J was trimmed by 9 bases and V by 4 bases; bases with no gene match: 14. The CDR3 spans 17 residues. Germline CDR1 and CDR2: SEHNR and FQNEAQ (reference sequence). DNA of the CDR3: TGTGCCAGCAGCTCCTCGGGGACAGGGGGCGTGATTAGAACGCAGTATTTT. Translated, it gives CASSSSGTGGVIRTQYF.

This clonotype was recorded many times. The chain couples TRBV29-1 to TRBJ2-2; the D gene is possibly TRBD1 (6 bases). Trimming took off 1 base at V and 5 bases at J, with 8 bases between the two ends. The CDR3 has 13 amino acids. Germline V gives CDR1 SQVTM, CDR2 ANQGSEA. The CDR3 DNA follows: TGCAGCGTTGAAGTGGGGGCTACCGGGGAGCTGTTTTTT. Its protein is CSVEVGATGELFF.

This clonotype showed up just a few times. The chain carries TRBV4-1 and TRBJ1-1; no clear D. The CDR3 consists of 15 residues. Between the trimmed V and J ends, which lost 0 bases and 0 bases, there was a span of 8 bases. The germline V gene has CDR1 MGHRA and CDR2 YSYEKL. The CDR3 region is CASSQDPTLNTEAFF. The CDR3 bases are TGCGCCAGCAGCCAAGATCCAACGTTGAACACTGAAGCTTTCTTT.

The table lists this clonotype with a few counts. The V and J genes are TRBV20-1 and TRBJ1-1; D gene unclear. Trimming took 3 bases from V and 3 from J, leaving 8 bases between them. Germline CDR1 DFQATT, CDR2 SNEGSKA (reference sequence). The CDR3 spans 12 residues. DNA of the CDR3: TGCAGTGCTAGGGAGGGATACACTGAAGCTTTCTTT. It codes for CSAREGYTEAFF.

J is TRBJ1-2 and V is TRBV29-1; D is undetermined. The CDR3 totals 13 residues. The germline CDR1 and CDR2 sequences are SQVTM and ANQGSEA. V gave up 4 bases and J gave up 0 bases, with 9 bases separating them. In DNA, the CDR3 is TGCAGCGTTGTGGTCGGAGCTAACTATGGCTACACCTTC. Its protein is CSVVVGANYGYTF.

This chain joins TRBV6-5 and TRBJ2-3; D is undetermined. There are 13 residues in the CDR3. CDR1 is MNHEY, CDR2 SVGAGI, per germline. The ends were cut back, 0 bases at V and 6 bases at J, with 7 bases in the middle. DNA for the CDR3: TGTGCCAGCAGTTACTCGATCGGGGATACGCAGTATTTT. It encodes CASSYSIGDTQYF.

This chain connects TRBV9 to TRBJ2-2; TRBD2 might be the D (5 bases). The CDR3 is 17 residues long. The V gene lost 0 bases and the J gene lost 0 bases, with 12 bases spanning the gap. Germline V gene lookup returns CDR1 SGDLS and CDR2 YYNGEE. As DNA, the CDR3 is TGTGCCAGCAGCGTAGGATGGAGGACTTCGAACACCGGGGAGCTGTTTTTT. Its protein is CASSVGWRTSNTGELFF. Filled out from reference TRBV9 and TRBJ2-2, the complete variable domain reads DSGVTQTPKHLITATGQRVTLRCSPRSGDLSVYWYQQSLDQGLQFLIQYYNGEERAKGNILERFSAQQFPDLHSELNLSSLELGDSALYFCASSVGWRTSNTGELFFGEGSRLTVL.